This T cell receptor (beta chain) was identified during a study of blood T cell repertoires in COVID-19. Everyone who took part was about 18 to 90 years old, and they came from about 23 US areas. Participant-given clinical history determined each cohort assignment. Sequenced by immunoSEQ multiplex PCR; TCRdb stores in-frame clones only, minus some. Here the sample spans fewer than 300,000 clones, 90% being singletons. Between the trimmed V and J ends, which lost 3 bases and 7 bases, there was a span of 20 bases. This CDR3 is 15 amino acids long. Germline values: CDR1 SGHKS, CDR2 YYEKEE (reference sequence).

The origin of this receptor is a young woman who had recovered from COVID-19. V gene TRBV5-5 combines with J gene TRBJ2-7, with a weak D call TRBD2 (5 bases). Material: PBMCs or T cells enriched from blood (not recorded which). CDR3 DNA sequence: TGTGCCAGCAGCTCCTCTGGAGTCATGGGCGGGGAGCAGTACTTC. As protein: CASSSSGVMGGEQYF.